This passage covers 17 T cell receptor beta chains from one sample sequenced in a study of CD8 T cells in Susac syndrome. RNA, at roughly 0.45 to 1 ug, was reverse transcribed with random hexamers. TCRdb used MiXCR to reprocess the immunoSEQ multiplex PCR reads, holding one entry per CDR3 protein. The repertoire holds tens of thousands of distinct CDR3 sequences, 94% seen once, with under 1% in the top ten. Sequencing was carried out using CD8+ T cells from PBMCs. The receptors were gathered from a human donor with Susac syndrome.

The gene calls are TRBV9 and TRBJ2-5; the D call may be TRBD1 or TRBD2 (5 bases each). Germline-derived CDR1 and CDR2 are SGDLS and YYNGEE. The ends were cut back, 0 bases at V and 5 bases at J, with 14 bases in the middle. The CDR3 loop spans 15 amino acids. The CDR3 bases are TGTGCCAGCAGCGTAGGCGACGGGGACGGGGAGACCCAGTACTTC. Protein sequence: CASSVGDGDGETQYF.

The CDR3 DNA reads as TGTGCCTGGAGTTACCTAGCGGGAGATTACAATGAGCAGTTCTTC. As protein: CAWSYLAGDYNEQFF. The V and J genes are TRBV30 and TRBJ2-1, with 10 bases lining up with TRBD2. Germline V gene lookup returns CDR1 GTSNPN and CDR2 SVGIG (reference sequence). This CDR3 region has 15 residues. The V segment lost 2 bases and the J segment 4 bases; nucleotides outside the gene matches: 5.

The chain is built from TRBV5-1 and TRBJ2-7; 9 nucleotides align to TRBD1. From germline, CDR1 is SGHRS and CDR2 YFSETQ. CDR3 size: 15 residues. Losses at the gene ends were 2 bases for V and 6 bases for J; bases not matched to a gene: 9. As DNA, the CDR3 is TGCGCCAGCAGCTTAAGACAGGGGGACCCCGGCGAGCAGTACTTC. It translates to CASSLRQGDPGEQYF.

The chain couples TRBV20-1 to TRBJ1-5; D might be TRBD1 (6 bases). The CDR3 extends over 16 amino acids. CDR1 DFQATT and CDR2 SNEGSKA come from the germline V gene (reference sequence). Between the trimmed V and J ends, which lost 3 bases and 4 bases, there was a span of 19 bases. CDR3 residues: CSASFLQGGGNQPQHF. CDR3 in DNA: TGCAGTGCTAGCTTCTTACAGGGAGGGGGTAATCAGCCCCAGCATTTT.

V usage is TRBV5-1 and J usage is TRBJ1-1; D unclear. Trimming cost V 0 bases and J 0 bases, with 9 bases left between them. The germline V gene encodes CDR1 SGHRS and CDR2 YFSETQ. The CDR3 is made up of 15 amino acids. This chain's CDR3 is CASSLVHSLNTEAFF. The CDR3 coding sequence is TGCGCCAGCAGCTTGGTGCACAGTTTGAACACTGAAGCTTTCTTT.

This chain links TRBV28 with TRBJ2-1, with a possible D match to TRBD1 (6 bases). The CDR3 spans 12 residues. Trimming left V 6 bases short and J 7 bases short, with 10 bases between. From germline, CDR1 is MDHEN and CDR2 SYDVKM. In DNA, the CDR3 is TGTGCCAGCAGCAGGACAGAGAATGAGCAGTTCTTC. Protein: CASSRTENEQFF.

The V gene is TRBV19, the J gene TRBJ1-5; D is unresolved. CDR1 and CDR2 from the germline V gene are LNHDA and SQIVND (reference sequence). The length of the CDR3 is 15 residues. Trimming took 5 bases from V and 2 from J, leaving 13 bases between them. In nucleotides, the CDR3 is TGTGCCAGTAGTCCTTTTGACGCTGGCAATCAGCCCCAGCATTTT. Protein sequence: CASSPFDAGNQPQHF.

The chain is built from TRBV15 and TRBJ2-7; 8 positions match TRBD2. CDR3 length: 15 residues. Germline assignment: CDR1 LNHNV and CDR2 YYDKDF (reference sequence). V shed 3 bases and J 4 bases; nucleotides not matched to a gene: 8. The CDR3: CATSRGAGESYEQYF. The CDR3 bases are TGTGCCACCAGCAGGGGAGCGGGAGAATCGTACGAGCAGTACTTC.

This clonotype was seen only once. This chain connects TRBV15 to TRBJ2-6; D call uncertain. The CDR3 sequence is 15 residues long. Germline loops: CDR1 LNHNV, CDR2 YYDKDF (reference sequence). V gave up 1 base and J gave up 0 bases, with 4 bases separating them. In DNA form, the CDR3 reads TGTGCCACCAGCAGAGTGACCTCTGGGGCCAACGTCCTGACTTTC. This translates into CATSRVTSGANVLTF. Full variable domain (rest looked up from reference TRBV15 and TRBJ2-6): DAMVIQNPRYQVTQFGKPVTLSCSQTLNHNVMYWYQQKSSQAPKLLFHYYDKDFNNEADTPDNFQSRRPNTSFCFLDIRSPGLGDTAMYLCATSRVTSGANVLTFGAGSRLTVL.

The rearrangement uses TRBV12-3 or TRBV12-4 and TRBJ1-2; D not resolved. Trimming removed 5 bases from V and 4 bases from J, with 14 bases in between. This CDR3 is built from 14 residues. The CDR3 DNA follows: TGTGCCAGCAGTCCAGCCAGGCTAGCCTATGGCTACACCTTC. This codes for CASSPARLAYGYTF.

The rearrangement joins TRBV6-5 to TRBJ2-1; D is perhaps TRBD1 or TRBD2 (5 bases each). The germline gives CDR1 MNHEY, CDR2 SVGAGI. CDR3 length: 18 residues. Trimming shortened V by 0 bases and J by 5 bases, and 20 bases separated the two germline ends. CDR3 in amino acids: CASSYSSQTGSVNNEQFF. The CDR3 coding sequence is TGTGCCAGCAGTTACTCAAGCCAAACAGGTAGCGTCAACAATGAGCAGTTCTTC.

V and J are TRBV7-9 and TRBJ1-2; D call uncertain. CDR3 length: 13 amino acids. V gave up 7 bases and J gave up 5 bases, with 14 bases separating them. Germline V gene sequence: CDR1 SEHNR, CDR2 FQNEAQ (reference sequence). The CDR3 bases are TGTGCCAGCACCCAGACTCCAGTTTATGGCTACACCTTC. This translates into CASTQTPVYGYTF.

This clonotype has just one count. The chain uses TRBV28 and TRBJ2-5; D may match TRBD1 or TRBD2 (5 bases each). Between the trimmed V and J ends, which lost 3 bases and 1 base, there was a span of 12 bases. This CDR3 is 15 amino acids long. Germline-derived CDR1 and CDR2 are MDHEN and SYDVKM. CDR3 in DNA: TGTGCCAGCAGTTTCTACGGGACCGTCCAAGAGACCCAGTACTTC. Its protein product is CASSFYGTVQETQYF.

This rearrangement joins TRBV2 to TRBJ2-7; 7 positions match TRBD1. Trimming cost V 9 bases and J 2 bases; bases outside gene matches: 10. Germline values: CDR1 SNHLY, CDR2 FYNNEI. The CDR3 totals 14 residues. This CDR3 reads CARDRDSTTYEQYF. The CDR3 DNA reads TGTGCCAGAGACAGGGACAGCACAACCTACGAGCAGTACTTC.

The J gene is TRBJ2-5, the V gene TRBV7-8, with 7 nucleotides matching TRBD1. J lost 5 bases, V lost 5 bases, and 8 bases had no gene match. This CDR3 spans 14 amino acids. CDR1 SGHVS and CDR2 FQNEAQ come from the germline V gene. CDR3 coding DNA: TGTGCCAGCAGCCAGGGACAGCTGATGGAGACCCAGTACTTC. This gives the protein CASSQGQLMETQYF. Supplemented by reference TRBV7-8 and TRBJ2-5, the full variable domain reads GAGVSQSPRYKVAKRGQDVALRCDPISGHVSLFWYQQALGQGPEFLTYFQNEAQLDKSGLPSDRFFAERPEGSVSTLKIQRTQQEDSAVYLCASSQGQLMETQYFGPGTRLLVL.

This chain joins TRBV6-2 or TRBV6-3 and TRBJ2-1; D perhaps matches TRBD2 (6 bases). Germline V lookup: CDR1 MNHEY, CDR2 SVGEGT. The CDR3 is made up of 14 amino acids. The V end lost 4 bases, the J end lost 2 bases, and 9 bases lay between the germline ends. The CDR3 here is CASSLGEAYNEQFF. CDR3 in DNA: TGTGCCAGCAGTTTGGGGGAGGCCTACAATGAGCAGTTCTTC.

This chain uses TRBV5-6 with TRBJ2-5, with D uncertain. Trimming took off 2 bases at V and 3 bases at J, with 8 bases between the two ends. Germline loops: CDR1 SGHDT, CDR2 YYEEEE. This CDR3 contains 13 residues. The CDR3 loop is CASSFITEETQYF. As DNA, the CDR3 is TGTGCCAGCAGCTTTATTACAGAAGAGACCCAGTACTTC.